The T cell receptor beta chain described here comes from a study of identical twins. Overall study findings and caveats: Analyses based on zero insertions could be partly confounded by invariant MAIT and iNKT cells.

This CDR3 has 14 residues. Germline V gives CDR1 SQVTM, CDR2 ANQGSEA. With 4 bases clipped from V and 2 bases from J, the junction kept 6 bases outside the gene matches. This clonotype has a count of ten or more. Its antigen is unidentified. In TCRdb, the 5' RACE reads were re-called with MiXCR into one record per CDR3 protein. The sample has fewer than 550,000 distinct CDR3 sequences, approximately 14% seen once. Another study also made use of these data, one on yellow fever vaccine responses in identical twins.

The rearrangement links TRBV29-1 to TRBJ2-7; 9 nucleotides match TRBD1. This clonotype was sampled from a woman younger than 30 in good health. The sequenced material came from CD4+ T cells sorted from blood. CDR3 sequence: CSVGGTGFAYEQYF. The CDR3 coding sequence is TGCAGCGTTGGTGGGACAGGGTTCGCCTACGAGCAGTACTTC.